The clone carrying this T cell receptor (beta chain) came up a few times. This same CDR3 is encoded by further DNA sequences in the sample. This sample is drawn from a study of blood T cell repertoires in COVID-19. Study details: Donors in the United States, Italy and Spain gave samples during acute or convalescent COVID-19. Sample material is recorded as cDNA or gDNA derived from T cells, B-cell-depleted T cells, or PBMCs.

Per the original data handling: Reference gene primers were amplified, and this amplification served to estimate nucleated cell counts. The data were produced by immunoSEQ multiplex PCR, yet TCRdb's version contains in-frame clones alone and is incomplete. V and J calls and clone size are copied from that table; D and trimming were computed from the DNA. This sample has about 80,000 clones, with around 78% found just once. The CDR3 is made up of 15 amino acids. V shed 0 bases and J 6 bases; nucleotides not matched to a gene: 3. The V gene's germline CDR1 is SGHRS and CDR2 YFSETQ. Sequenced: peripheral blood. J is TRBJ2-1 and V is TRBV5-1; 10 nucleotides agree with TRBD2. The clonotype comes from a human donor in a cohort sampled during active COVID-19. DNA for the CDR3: TGCGCCAGCAGCTTGGGAGCGGGAGGGCCCAATGAGCAGTTCTTC. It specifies CASSLGAGGPNEQFF.